This T cell receptor (beta chain) comes out of a study of T cells in Graves' hyperthyroidism and ophthalmopathy (dated 2019 in TCRdb). Regarding the research as a whole: Peripheral blood was sampled at the time of initial diagnosis, prior to any treatment. To identify distinguishing TCR V-J signatures, a discovery cohort of 90 to 100 patients was used, comprising 40 to 45 with Graves' ophthalmopathy and some 60 with stable Graves' hyperthyroidism. Prospective prediction of ophthalmopathy was tested in an independent validation cohort of fewer than 20 hyperthyroidism patients and around 16 patients who later progressed to ophthalmopathy. The 100 or so discovery patients were divided at random into training and test sets in a 7:3 ratio. In several Graves' hyperthyroidism patients, the study also compared T-cell repertoires from thyroid tissue with T-cell repertoires from blood. Following sampling, methimazole starting at 30 mg daily was given to hyperthyroidism patients, and high-dose intravenous methylprednisolone was given to ophthalmopathy patients. The paper describes TCR Vbeta CDR3 sequencing of around 130 peripheral blood samples, made up of 43 ophthalmopathy patients, 70 to 80 hyperthyroidism patients and around 17 progressor patients. Paper-wide results and their limitations: In cross-validation, a model built on a 13 V-J signature told ophthalmopathy apart from stable hyperthyroidism with 85% to 90% sensitivity and about 81% specificity, and in testing the same model reached 80%/75%. Most expanded thyroid clonotypes (frequency above 0.001) were also detected in blood, a finding suggesting that blood repertoires may reflect thyroid immune responses. Sample size was not statistically predetermined, and investigators were not blinded to group allocation. In validation, the model predicted progression to ophthalmopathy a median of 6.5 months before onset, with about 64% sensitivity and about 72% specificity.

The CDR3 runs 14 residues from the cysteine to the phenylalanine. Only CDR3 DNA remains: 42 bases, in frame from the first base. Trimming at the junction amounts to 7 bases on V and 0 bases on J, and the germline ends lie 12 bases apart. Amplification of TCR beta CDR3 regions was carried out from RNA transcripts. A first-round RT-PCR of the TCR CDR3 used the HTBI primer set with the Qiagen OneStep RT-PCR kit. Libraries were constructed in a second round of multiplex PCR, after which size selection and purification were carried out. Libraries were sequenced paired-end with 100 bp reads on an Illumina HiSeq2000. The study's own analysis went as follows. SOAPnuke was used to process the raw data, with reads discarded if the reads contained adapters or uncalled bases, had a mean Phred below 15, or lacked an exact constant-primer or identifier match. COPE v1.2.5 was used to merge the high-quality paired reads, and each unique nucleotide sequence was defined as a clonotype. MiTCR v1.1 was used to align the clonotypes against IMGT TRBV, TRBD and TRBJ reference segments. The analysis included only V-J combinations with a frequency above 0.0001, which together covered 99% to 99.2% of the repertoires. The TCS score was defined as F50 (clonal expansion) divided by E x V (chaos), with BLOSUM62-based TCRdist calculated between CDR3 peptides within each V-J. Welch's t-statistics and random forest reduced roughly 540 V-J features to around 14, which were used in a naive Bayes classifier (R e1071). The raw public reads went through TCRdb reprocessing: fastp at Q25, MiXCR clone calling, in-frame beta chains kept. Every entry covers one CDR3 protein and lists the most common genes and DNA from its rows. These V and J calls rely on TCRdb rather than the paper's analysis. This sample comprises 300,000 to 400,000 distinct CDR3 sequences, roughly 14% of them detected only once. The top ten clonotypes cover 20% to 25% of the sample.

This clonotype has a count of ten or more. There is no known antigen for this receptor. No much larger clonotype is one base removed from it; base qualities were not supplied. Stable Graves' hyperthyroidism was defined as the absence of progression to ophthalmopathy over 18 months of follow-up. Hyperthyroidism patients were newly diagnosed, had a disease duration of under 2 months, and were aged 18 to 65 years. Exclusion was applied to patients with uncontrolled infections, other autoimmune diseases, pregnancy or lactation. Diagnoses were based on clinical symptoms, serum thyroxine and TRAb, thyroid ultrasound and orbital computed tomography. PBMCs were isolated from around 10 ml of fresh peripheral blood by Ficoll-Paque density gradient centrifugation. Trizol reagent was used to extract total RNA, and RNA quality was then checked on an Agilent 2100 Bioanalyzer.

The chain employs TRBV12-3 or TRBV12-4 and TRBJ1-1; the D segment cannot be called with confidence. The TCR originated in a woman in her twenties or thirties with Graves' hyperthyroidism. Sequencing used blood. The DNA is as follows: TGTGCCAGCACCCGCGGGGAAATGAACACTGAAGCTTTCTTT. Protein translation: CASTRGEMNTEAFF.